These 19 T cell receptor beta chains were sequenced from one sample in a study of blood T cells in healthy people across ages. A sample-barcoded 5' primer and a J-beta primer mix were used in a second PCR of roughly 7 to 11 cycles. MiXCR was run by TCRdb on the 5' RACE reads, yielding one entry per CDR3 protein. Of 1.5 million to 1.8 million distinct CDR3 sequences in the sample, approximately 43% were seen once. Specimen: blood. Receptor source: a woman in her late teens or twenties in good health.

V usage is TRBV6-5 and J usage is TRBJ2-3; TRBD2 aligns across 7 bases. Losses at the gene ends were 0 bases for V and 1 base for J; bases not matched to a gene: 4. CDR3 length equals 16 residues. CDR1 and CDR2 from the germline V gene are MNHEY and SVGAGI. CDR3 in DNA: TGTGCCAGCAGTTACTCCGGACTAGGCGGCACAGATACGCAGTATTTT. Its translation: CASSYSGLGGTDTQYF.

This clonotype was found once. At one end, the junction sequence differs from germline, possibly due to a read error. J is TRBJ2-4 and V is TRBV4-2; D is uncertain. The CDR3 contains 16 residues. CDR1 LGHNA and CDR2 YNFKEQ come from the germline V gene. This CDR3 is CASSQDPSSAKDIQYF. The CDR3 DNA is TGTGCCAGCAGCCAAGATCCGAGCAGCGCCAAAGACATTCAGTACTTC.

The chain is built from TRBV5-6 and TRBJ2-7; TRBD1 matches 9 bases. The CDR3 covers 17 residues. V dropped 3 bases and J dropped 2; count of bases not matched to a gene: 12. In germline, CDR1 is SGHDT, CDR2 YYEEEE. The chain's CDR3 is CASSSTQRQGVTYEQYF. In nucleotides, the CDR3 is TGTGCCAGCAGCTCGACCCAAAGACAGGGGGTTACCTACGAGCAGTACTTC.

The chain is built from TRBV20-1 and TRBJ2-3, with a possible D match to TRBD2 (6 bases). There are 15 residues in the CDR3. Trimming cost V 5 bases and J 2 bases, with 17 bases left between them. Germline V gives CDR1 DFQATT, CDR2 SNEGSKA (reference sequence). The chain's CDR3 is CSAGSGTSHTDTQYF. The CDR3 nucleotides are TGCAGTGCTGGGTCCGGGACTTCCCACACAGATACGCAGTATTTT.

This chain links TRBV27 with TRBJ2-3, with D uncertain. The CDR3 length is 15 residues. The V end was cut by 4 bases, the J end by 0 bases, with 11 bases between. Germline V gene sequence: CDR1 MNHEY, CDR2 SMNVEV (reference sequence). The CDR3 sequence is CASSSLSSSTDTQYF. The CDR3 nucleotides read TGTGCCAGCAGTTCTCTCAGTTCTAGCACAGATACGCAGTATTTT.

The chain recombines TRBV10-3 with TRBJ2-3, with D hard to call. Germline values: CDR1 ENHRY, CDR2 SYGVKD. This CDR3 spans 14 amino acids. V lost 3 bases and J lost 2, with 9 bases in between. The CDR3: CAISDQEHTDTQYF. The CDR3, as DNA: TGTGCCATCAGTGACCAGGAACACACAGATACGCAGTATTTT.

This clonotype was seen more than once but under ten times. The chain combines TRBV7-9 with TRBJ2-7, with 7 bases lining up with TRBD1. The CDR3 runs 16 residues. Germline values: CDR1 SEHNR, CDR2 FQNEAQ (reference sequence). The ends lost 1 base at V and 0 bases at J; junction bases unmatched: 6. CDR3 in DNA: TGTGCCAGCAGCTTAGTACCGGGACAGAGCTCCTACGAGCAGTACTTC. Protein: CASSLVPGQSSYEQYF.

The chain carries TRBV20-1 and TRBJ1-2; no reliable D call. V gave up 3 bases and J gave up 4 bases, with 12 bases separating them. Germline assignment: CDR1 DFQATT and CDR2 SNEGSKA (reference sequence). The CDR3 spans 13 residues. CDR3 coding DNA: TGCAGTGCTAGCATACAGAGGCTCTATGGCTACACCTTC. Its translation: CSASIQRLYGYTF.

The rearrangement joins TRBV7-2 to TRBJ2-1, with D possibly TRBD2 on 5 matching bases. Germline lookup yields CDR1 SGHTA and CDR2 FQGNSA. Trimming cost V 2 bases and J 5 bases, with 13 bases left between them. The CDR3 runs 15 residues. CDR3 DNA: TGTGCCAGCAGCTTAAGGCGAGCGGAGAACAATGAGCAGTTCTTC. Protein product: CASSLRRAENNEQFF.

The chain has TRBV7-9 and TRBJ1-1, with a tentative D call TRBD1 (5 bases). Trimming stripped 7 bases from V and 7 bases from J, with 13 bases between. Germline CDR1 is SEHNR and CDR2 is FQNEAQ (reference sequence). The CDR3 is made up of 12 amino acids. The CDR3 here is CASTQTGVEAFF. Written as DNA, the CDR3 is TGTGCCAGCACTCAAACGGGGGTTGAAGCTTTCTTT.

The rearrangement uses TRBV28 and TRBJ2-2; D gene unclear. V dropped 6 bases and J dropped 7 bases, with 9 bases sitting between them. The CDR3 consists of 12 residues. CDR1 and CDR2 (germline): MDHEN, SYDVKM. CDR3 sequence reads: CASRTTIGELFF. DNA for the CDR3: TGTGCCAGCAGGACGACGATCGGGGAGCTGTTTTTT.

Only a few counts were recorded for this clonotype. The rearrangement uses TRBV29-1 and TRBJ1-2; a weak D match, TRBD1 (5 bases). This CDR3 spans 11 amino acids. The germline gives CDR1 SQVTM, CDR2 ANQGSEA. CDR3 coding DNA: TGCTGCTCCCCAGGGAATTCGGGCTACACCTTC. Amino acids: CCSPGNSGYTF.

V is TRBV11-2 and J is TRBJ2-3; 12 bases are a match to TRBD2. The CDR3 totals 16 residues. Trimming took 4 bases from V and 9 from J; bases not matched to a gene: 11. The germline gives CDR1 SGHAT, CDR2 FQNNGV. CDR3 region: CASSSPPSGGVSTQYF. The CDR3 coding sequence is TGTGCCAGCAGCTCTCCTCCTAGCGGGGGGGTCTCGACGCAGTATTTT.

This clonotype is a singleton in its sample. This chain joins TRBV4-3 and TRBJ2-1; D possibly corresponds to TRBD2 (5 bases). V was pared by 0 bases and J by 13 bases, with 19 bases between. The CDR3 has 15 residues. CDR1 and CDR2 (germline): LGHNA, YSLEER. CDR3 bases: TGCGCCAGCAGCCAAGACGACTTGCGGGTTCAGACCCAGTTCTTC. This translates into CASSQDDLRVQTQFF.

CDR3 sequence (DNA): TGTGCCAGCAGTGAACGACTAGCGGGGGGCCCTAGCACAGATACGCAGTATTTT. Translation gives CASSERLAGGPSTDTQYF. The chain has TRBV2 and TRBJ2-3, with 13 positions matching TRBD2. From germline, CDR1 is SNHLY and CDR2 FYNNEI. V shed 2 bases, J shed 0 bases, and the junction held 5 bases outside the gene matches. This CDR3 has 18 residues.

The chain employs TRBV5-1 and TRBJ2-4; unclear D gene. Germline V gene lookup returns CDR1 SGHRS and CDR2 YFSETQ. This CDR3 contains 12 residues. V lost 0 bases, J lost 12 bases, and 10 bases lay in between. Written as DNA, the CDR3 is TGCGCCAGCAGCTTGGGGGCCGGACCTCAGTACTTC. It encodes CASSLGAGPQYF.

This chain uses TRBV27 with TRBJ2-7; maybe TRBD1 (6 bases). The CDR3 is 15 amino acids. Trimming shortened V by 4 bases and J by 0 bases, and 13 bases separated the two germline ends. From germline, CDR1 is MNHEY and CDR2 SMNVEV (reference sequence). The CDR3 protein is CASSSVDSYSYEQYF. The CDR3 nucleotides read TGTGCCAGCAGTTCGGTGGACAGTTACTCCTACGAGCAGTACTTC.

V and J are TRBV24-1 and TRBJ2-1; TRBD2 agrees at 7 bases. This CDR3 is built from 15 residues. The germline gives CDR1 KGHDR, CDR2 SFDVKD. V shed 11 bases and J 6 bases; nucleotides not matched to a gene: 15. Here the CDR3 DNA reads TGTGCCATCAGCGGACCTCGGACTAGAGGCAATGAGCAGTTCTTC. This codes for CAISGPRTRGNEQFF.

CDR3 protein: CATSGTRGITSYEQYF. The CDR3 DNA reads TGTGCCACCAGCGGGACGAGGGGTATCACCTCCTACGAGCAGTACTTC. The rearrangement uses TRBV15 and TRBJ2-7; D is perhaps TRBD1 or TRBD2 (5 bases each). V was cut by 5 bases and J by 0 bases, with 17 bases left in between. This CDR3 is 16 amino acids long. In germline, CDR1 is LNHNV, CDR2 YYDKDF (reference sequence).